Sequencing of this T cell receptor (beta chain) was carried out in a study of PD-1 blockade in classical Hodgkin lymphoma. Study results and caveats: Repertoire differences have undefined causes, possibly disease activity or prior therapy.

Profiling relied on immunoSEQ multiplex PCR, and the TCRdb table lists in-frame clones only, not all of them. The repertoire includes around 23,000 clones, roughly 89% of them detected once, and around 0.25% sits in the top ten. Indicated time point: newly diagnosed, previously untreated cHL patient sample. It was by magnetic negative selection that CD4+ T cells were purified from thawed PBMCs. PBMCs representing newly diagnosed, untreated classical Hodgkin lymphoma functioned as the comparison. As regards this clone: Its antigen is unknown.

Germline CDR1 GTSNPN, CDR2 SVGIG (reference sequence). This CDR3 has 14 residues. The ends were cut back, 3 bases at V and 4 bases at J, with 13 bases in the middle. This sequence was found in a human donor with classical Hodgkin lymphoma. This chain uses TRBV30 with TRBJ1-3; no definite D call. Sequencing input: CD4+ T cells from blood. This CDR3 reads CAWRLGGHGNTIYF. CDR3 nucleotides: TGTGCCTGGAGGCTTGGAGGGCACGGAAACACCATATATTTT.